This is a list of T cell receptor beta chains from one sample in a study of shared clonotypes between healthy human individuals. TCRdb's table, derived via immunoSEQ multiplex PCR, lists solely in-frame clones and lacks some. The sample records 500,000 to 650,000 clones, around three quarters being singletons. What was sequenced was PBMCs. The origin of the receptors is a woman aged 40 to 55 in good health. Some clones in this sample may be carry-over from other donors' samples. The CDR3 runs from the conserved cysteine through the conserved F or W. The D gene is left open where the match is weak. A clone size is listed for some rows: how often the clone was seen (once, few, many), or a class if it is expanded.

cdr3_aa: CASSLGLEAHTDTQYF
cdr3_nt: TGTGCCAGCAGCTTAGGTCTCGAGGCACACACAGATACGCAGTATTTT
v_call: TRBV5-6
d_call: .
j_call: TRBJ2-3
clone_size: .

cdr3_aa: CASSFRGPEKLFF
cdr3_nt: TGTGCCAGCAGCTTCCGGGGCCCGGAAAAACTGTTTTTT
v_call: TRBV7-9
d_call: .
j_call: TRBJ1-4
clone_size: .

cdr3_aa: CASTSFRGWKTQYF
cdr3_nt: TGTGCCAGCACCTCCTTTCGGGGATGGAAGACCCAGTACTTC
v_call: TRBV11-2
d_call: .
j_call: TRBJ2-5
clone_size: .

cdr3_aa: CASRAVNEQFF
cdr3_nt: TGCGCCAGCAGAGCCGTTAATGAGCAGTTCTTC
v_call: TRBV5-1
d_call: .
j_call: TRBJ2-1
clone_size: .

cdr3_aa: CASSSYQRPNYGYTF
cdr3_nt: TGTGCCAGCAGCTCCTATCAGAGACCCAACTATGGCTACACCTTC
v_call: TRBV13
d_call: .
j_call: TRBJ1-2
clone_size: .

cdr3_aa: CASSERQGDTGELFF
cdr3_nt: TGTGCCAGCAGTGAGAGACAGGGGGACACCGGGGAGCTGTTTTTT
v_call: TRBV6-1
d_call: TRBD1
j_call: TRBJ2-2
clone_size: .

cdr3_aa: CASSEVRDTNYGYTF
cdr3_nt: TGTGCCAGCAGTGAAGTCAGGGATACTAACTATGGCTACACCTTC
v_call: TRBV6-1
d_call: .
j_call: TRBJ1-2
clone_size: .

cdr3_aa: CASSSLASRTYNEQFF
cdr3_nt: TGTGCCAGCAGTTCCCTGGCTAGCAGAACTTACAATGAGCAGTTCTTC
v_call: TRBV27
d_call: .
j_call: TRBJ2-1
clone_size: .

cdr3_aa: CASSRGGDTGELFF
cdr3_nt: TGTGCCAGCAGTAGGGGCGGGGACACCGGGGAGCTGTTTTTT
v_call: TRBV28
d_call: .
j_call: TRBJ2-2
clone_size: .

cdr3_aa: CASGGSGLAKNIQYF
cdr3_nt: TGTGCCAGCGGGGGCTCCGGACTAGCCAAAAACATTCAGTACTTC
v_call: TRBV6-1
d_call: .
j_call: TRBJ2-4
clone_size: once

cdr3_aa: CASSLAGGNEKLFF
cdr3_nt: TGTGCCAGCAGCTTAGCAGGGGGCAATGAAAAACTGTTTTTT
v_call: TRBV7-9
d_call: TRBD1
j_call: TRBJ1-4
clone_size: .

cdr3_aa: CAWSPNRVTNEKLFF
cdr3_nt: TGTGCCTGGAGCCCGAACAGGGTTACTAATGAAAAACTGTTTTTT
v_call: TRBV30
d_call: .
j_call: TRBJ1-4
clone_size: .

cdr3_aa: CASSSRTAFGGPGPQHF
cdr3_nt: TGTGCCAGTAGTTCCCGGACAGCCTTTGGGGGTCCGGGGCCCCAGCATTTT
v_call: TRBV19
d_call: .
j_call: TRBJ1-5
clone_size: .

cdr3_aa: CASSLDLGFTSAAEAFF
cdr3_nt: TGTGCCAGCAGCTTAGATCTGGGCTTCACCTCCGCGGCTGAAGCTTTCTTT
v_call: TRBV7-2
d_call: .
j_call: TRBJ1-1
clone_size: .

cdr3_aa: CASSPSREWGYGYTF
cdr3_nt: TGTGCCAGCTCACCGTCCCGGGAATGGGGGTATGGCTACACCTTC
v_call: TRBV18
d_call: .
j_call: TRBJ1-2
clone_size: few